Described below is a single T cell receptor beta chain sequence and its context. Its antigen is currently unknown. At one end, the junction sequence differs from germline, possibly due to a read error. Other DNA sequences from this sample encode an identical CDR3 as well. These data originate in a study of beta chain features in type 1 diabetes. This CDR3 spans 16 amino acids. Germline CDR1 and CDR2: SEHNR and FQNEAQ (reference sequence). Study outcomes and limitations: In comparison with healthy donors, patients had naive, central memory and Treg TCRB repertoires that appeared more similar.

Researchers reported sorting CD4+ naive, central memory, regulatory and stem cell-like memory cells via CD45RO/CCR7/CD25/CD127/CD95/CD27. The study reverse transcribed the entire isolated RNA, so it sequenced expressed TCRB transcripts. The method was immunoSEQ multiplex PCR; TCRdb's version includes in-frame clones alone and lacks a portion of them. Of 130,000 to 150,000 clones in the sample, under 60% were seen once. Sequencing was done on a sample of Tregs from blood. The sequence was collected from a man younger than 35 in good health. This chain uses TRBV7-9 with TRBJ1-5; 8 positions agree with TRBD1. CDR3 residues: CASSRTGGYSNQPQHF. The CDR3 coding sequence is TGTGCCAGCAGTCGTACAGGGGGGTATAGCAATCAGCCCCAGCACTTT.